This TCR beta chain came from a study of shared clonotypes between healthy human individuals. The table came from immunoSEQ multiplex PCR; TCRdb's copy has only in-frame clones and leaves some out. The sample has almost 750,000 clones, roughly 72% seen once. This CDR3 has 13 residues. The chain couples TRBV21-1 to TRBJ2-7; the DNA was not used to check the table's D call, TRBD2. TRBV21-1 is a listed pseudogene. This clonotype originated in a woman aged 25 to 39 in good health. The sample consisted of memory CD4+ T cells sorted from blood. The subset denotes: CD45RA-negative fraction. CDR3 residues: CASSLRRSPLQYF. As DNA, the CDR3 is TGTGCCAGCAGCTTACGAAGGAGTCCCCTGCAGTACTTC.